This TCR beta chain derives from a study of T-cell reconstitution after alpha-beta-depleted transplantation in children. Study-level results: It was newly produced T cells that mostly accounted for T-cell counts and diversity one year after transplant.

A library of TCRbeta sequences, prepared with unique molecular identifiers, was generated. TCRdb reprocessed the PCR reads via MiXCR and lists one record per CDR3 protein. The sample shows about 70,000 distinct CDR3 sequences, roughly a tenth of them seen only once. CDR1 is SGDLS and CDR2 is YYNGEE in the germline V gene. The CDR3 sequence is 15 residues long. J gave up 6 bases and V 0 bases, and 3 bases lay outside the gene matches. A note on this clonotype: Its cognate antigen is unknown.

The rearrangement uses TRBV9 and TRBJ2-1, with 10 bases fitting TRBD2. Material: PBMCs, obtained before TCRalphabeta/CD19-depleted stem cell transplant. The receptor was derived from a boy aged 5-17 years with acute myeloid leukemia, due to receive a stem cell transplant. The DNA of the CDR3 is TGTGCCAGCAGCGTAGTCAGCGGGAGGGTCAATGAGCAGTTCTTC. Its protein product is CASSVVSGRVNEQFF.